What follows describes a single T cell receptor (beta chain). The material for each subset, its genomic DNA, was split evenly across several immunoSEQ plates. Libraries were prepared by immunoSEQ multiplex PCR; TCRdb keeps only in-frame clonotypes and omits some of them. Among roughly 500,000 clones listed, about 76% were seen once. These data are taken from a study of shared clonotypes between healthy human individuals. Whole-study context: The study enrolled two women and three men aged 18 to 49.

The receptor's source is a woman aged 40 to 55 in good health. Some clones in this sample may be carry-over from other donors' samples. The source material was PBMCs.

The CDR3 protein is CASSPHSTGGNTIYF. CDR3 nucleotides: TGTGCCAGCAGCCCCCATTCGACAGGGGGAAACACCATATATTTT. The chain uses TRBV7-9 and TRBJ1-3; 7 nucleotides agree with TRBD1. The CDR3 totals 15 residues. After removal of 5 bases from V and 4 bases from J, the junction contained 8 bases not matched to a gene. Germline CDR1 and CDR2: SEHNR and FQNEAQ (reference sequence).